The 6 T cell receptor beta chains below were found in one sample sequenced in a study of spatial heterogeneity in lung cancer. One entry per CDR3 protein results from TCRdb running MiXCR on the 5' RACE reads. The sample has 9,100 or so distinct CDR3 sequences; 7.8% are singletons. Documented time point: sample taken at primary tumor resection. The input material, whole RNA from tumor, nontumor lung or frozen PBMC, was sequenced unsorted. Specimen: PBMCs, collected at surgery. These receptors originate from a female donor with early-stage non-small cell lung cancer.

This clonotype came up many times. This chain joins TRBV7-9 and TRBJ1-4, with D unresolved. The CDR3 is made up of 16 amino acids. Looked up from germline, CDR1 is SEHNR and CDR2 is FQNEAQ (reference sequence). Trimming pared 1 base from V and 0 bases from J, leaving 9 bases between. In DNA, the CDR3 is TGTGCCAGCAGCTTAGGGTCCGGAACAACTAATGAAAAACTGTTTTTT. It encodes CASSLGSGTTNEKLFF. The whole variable domain, remainder taken from reference TRBV7-9 and TRBJ1-4, is DTGVSQNPRHKITKRGQNVTFRCDPISEHNRLYWYRQTLGQGPEFLTYFQNEAQLEKSRLLSDRFSAERPKGSFSTLEIQRTEQGDSAMYLCASSLGSGTTNEKLFFGSGTQLSVL.

This clonotype ranks as medium-sized. The chain is built from TRBV25-1 and TRBJ2-2; D gene uncertain. CDR1 MGHDK and CDR2 SYGVNS come from the germline V gene. This CDR3 spans 14 amino acids. V lost 2 bases, J lost 1 base, and 5 bases lay in between. CDR3 DNA: TGTGCCAGCAGTGAAACACAGAACACCGGGGAGCTGTTTTTT. This gives the protein CASSETQNTGELFF.

In this sample, this clonotype turned up many times. This sequence joins TRBV29-1 and TRBJ1-1; 9 bases line up with TRBD1. The CDR3 is 12 amino acids. The J segment lost 11 bases and the V segment lost 7 bases, leaving 11 bases of the junction unmatched. Per the germline V gene, CDR1 is SQVTM and CDR2 is ANQGSEA. This CDR3 reads CSAEGTGRRAFF. The CDR3 DNA follows: TGCAGCGCCGAAGGGACAGGGAGGCGCGCTTTCTTT.

This clonotype was recorded at least ten times. V and J are TRBV2 and TRBJ1-2; D call uncertain. Germline-derived CDR1 and CDR2 are SNHLY and FYNNEI. V was clipped by 2 bases and J by 0 bases, with 4 bases between them. CDR3 length: 13 amino acids. The CDR3 is CASSETANYGYTF. The CDR3 nucleotides are TGTGCCAGCAGTGAAACAGCTAACTATGGCTACACCTTC.

This clonotype was seen ten or more times. This rearrangement joins TRBV23-1 to TRBJ2-7; D is possibly TRBD1 (6 bases). TRBV23-1 is identified as an open reading frame with a role that is uncertain. V lost 2 bases and J lost 1, with 15 bases in between. The CDR3 totals 16 residues. CDR3 DNA sequence: TGCGCCAGCAGTCAACCCTCCTGGACAGCTTCCTACGAGCAGTACTTC. This codes for CASSQPSWTASYEQYF.

There are many counts of this clonotype. The chain uses TRBV7-2 and TRBJ1-1; D is uncertain. The CDR3 covers 13 residues. Trimming removed 5 bases from V and 5 bases from J, with 12 bases in between. The germline V gene encodes CDR1 SGHTA and CDR2 FQGNSA. The CDR3: CASSRGRRTEAFF. The CDR3 region has the DNA TGTGCCAGCAGCCGAGGACGGAGGACTGAAGCTTTCTTT. Full variable domain (rest looked up from reference TRBV7-2 and TRBJ1-1): GAGVSQSPSNKVTEKGKDVELRCDPISGHTALYWYRQSLGQGLEFLIYFQGNSAPDKSGLPSDRFSAERTGGSVSTLTIQRTQQEDSAVYLCASSRGRRTEAFFGQGTRLTVV.